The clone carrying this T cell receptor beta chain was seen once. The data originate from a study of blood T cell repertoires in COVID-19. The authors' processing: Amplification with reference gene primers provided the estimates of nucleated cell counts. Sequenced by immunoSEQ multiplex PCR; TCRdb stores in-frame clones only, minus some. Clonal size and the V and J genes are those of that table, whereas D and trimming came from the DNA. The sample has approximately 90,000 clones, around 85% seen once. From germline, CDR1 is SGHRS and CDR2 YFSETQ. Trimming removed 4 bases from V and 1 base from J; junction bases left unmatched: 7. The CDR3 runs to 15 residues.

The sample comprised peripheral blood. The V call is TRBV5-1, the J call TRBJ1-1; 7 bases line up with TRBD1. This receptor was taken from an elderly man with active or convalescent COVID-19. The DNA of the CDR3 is TGCGCCAGCAGCCTAACCGGGACAGAGAACACTGAAGCTTTCTTT. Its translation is CASSLTGTENTEAFF. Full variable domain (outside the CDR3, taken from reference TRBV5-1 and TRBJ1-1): KAGVTQTPRYLIKTRGQQVTLSCSPISGHRSVSWYQQTPGQGLQFLFEYFSETQRNKGNFPGRFSGRQFSNSRSEMNVSTLELGDSALYLCASSLTGTENTEAFFGQGTRLTVV.